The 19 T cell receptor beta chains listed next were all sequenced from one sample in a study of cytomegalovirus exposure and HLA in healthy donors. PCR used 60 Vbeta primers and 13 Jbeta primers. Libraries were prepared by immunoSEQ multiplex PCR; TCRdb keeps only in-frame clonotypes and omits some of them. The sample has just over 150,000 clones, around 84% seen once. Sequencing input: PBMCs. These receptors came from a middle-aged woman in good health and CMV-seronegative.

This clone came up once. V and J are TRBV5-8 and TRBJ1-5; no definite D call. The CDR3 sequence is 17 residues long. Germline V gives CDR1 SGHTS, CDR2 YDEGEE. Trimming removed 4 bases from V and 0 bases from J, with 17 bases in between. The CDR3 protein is CASSPILPIFSNQPQHF. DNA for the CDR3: TGTGCCAGCAGCCCTATATTACCTATCTTTAGCAATCAGCCCCAGCATTTT.

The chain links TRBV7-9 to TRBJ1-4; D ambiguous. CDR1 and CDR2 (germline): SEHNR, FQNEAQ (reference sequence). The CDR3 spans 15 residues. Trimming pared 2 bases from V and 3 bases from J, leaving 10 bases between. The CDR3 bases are TGTGCCAGCAGCTTAAGTGCGGTCGCTAATGAAAAACTGTTTTTT. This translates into CASSLSAVANEKLFF.

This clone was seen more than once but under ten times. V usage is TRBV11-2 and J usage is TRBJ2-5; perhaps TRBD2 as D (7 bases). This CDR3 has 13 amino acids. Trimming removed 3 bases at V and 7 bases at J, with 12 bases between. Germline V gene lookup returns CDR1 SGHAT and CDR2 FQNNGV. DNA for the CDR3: TGTGCCAGCAGCTTCAAGGGGGGGTGGACCCAGTACTTC. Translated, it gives CASSFKGGWTQYF.

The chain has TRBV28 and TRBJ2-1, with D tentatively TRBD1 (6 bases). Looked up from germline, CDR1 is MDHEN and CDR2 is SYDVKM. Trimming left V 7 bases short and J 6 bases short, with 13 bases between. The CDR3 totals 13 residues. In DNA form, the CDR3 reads TGTGCCAGCACCAACAGGGCCAGCAATGAGCAGTTCTTC. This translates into CASTNRASNEQFF.

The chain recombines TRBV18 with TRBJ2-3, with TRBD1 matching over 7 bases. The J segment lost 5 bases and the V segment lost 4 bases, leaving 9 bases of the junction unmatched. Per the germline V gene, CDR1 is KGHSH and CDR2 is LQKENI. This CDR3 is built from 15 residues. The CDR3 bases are TGTGCCAGCTCACAACGGGACAGCCAGATAGATACGCAGTATTTT. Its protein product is CASSQRDSQIDTQYF.

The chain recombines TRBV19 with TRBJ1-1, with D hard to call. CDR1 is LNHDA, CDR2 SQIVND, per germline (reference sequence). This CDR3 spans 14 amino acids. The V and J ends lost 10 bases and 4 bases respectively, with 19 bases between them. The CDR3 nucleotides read TGTGCCACCATGAGGCCTAACTCGGGCACTGAAGCTTTCTTT. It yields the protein CATMRPNSGTEAFF.

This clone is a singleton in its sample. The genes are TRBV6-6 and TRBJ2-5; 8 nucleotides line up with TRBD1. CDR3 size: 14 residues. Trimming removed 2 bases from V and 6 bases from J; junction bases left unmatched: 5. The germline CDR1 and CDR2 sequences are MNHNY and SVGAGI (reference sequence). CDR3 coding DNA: TGTGCCAGCAGTTACGACAGGGGAAGAAAGACCCAGTACTTC. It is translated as CASSYDRGRKTQYF.

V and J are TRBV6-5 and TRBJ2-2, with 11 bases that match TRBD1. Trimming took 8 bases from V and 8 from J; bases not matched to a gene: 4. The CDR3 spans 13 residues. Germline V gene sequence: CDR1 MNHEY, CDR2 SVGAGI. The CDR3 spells CASGQGAGGELFF. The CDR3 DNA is TGTGCCAGCGGACAGGGGGCAGGGGGGGAGCTGTTTTTT.

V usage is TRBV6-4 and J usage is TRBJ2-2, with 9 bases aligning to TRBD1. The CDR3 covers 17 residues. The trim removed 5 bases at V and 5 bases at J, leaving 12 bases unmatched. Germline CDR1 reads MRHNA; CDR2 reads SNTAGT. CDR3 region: CASSPFSRTGVTGELFF. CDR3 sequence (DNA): TGTGCCAGCAGTCCTTTTAGCCGGACAGGGGTGACCGGGGAGCTGTTTTTT.

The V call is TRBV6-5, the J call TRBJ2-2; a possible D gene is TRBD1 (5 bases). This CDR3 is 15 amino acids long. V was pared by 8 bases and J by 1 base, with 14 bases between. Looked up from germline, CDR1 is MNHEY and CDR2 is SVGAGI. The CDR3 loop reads CASQPEQVNTGELFF. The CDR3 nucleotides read TGTGCCAGCCAGCCAGAACAGGTGAACACCGGGGAGCTGTTTTTT.

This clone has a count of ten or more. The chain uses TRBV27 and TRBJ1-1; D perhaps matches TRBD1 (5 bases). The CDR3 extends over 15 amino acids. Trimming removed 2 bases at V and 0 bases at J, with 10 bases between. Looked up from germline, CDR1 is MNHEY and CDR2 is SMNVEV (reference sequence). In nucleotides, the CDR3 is TGTGCCAGCAGTTTACAAGCAGGGCTGAACACTGAAGCTTTCTTT. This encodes CASSLQAGLNTEAFF.

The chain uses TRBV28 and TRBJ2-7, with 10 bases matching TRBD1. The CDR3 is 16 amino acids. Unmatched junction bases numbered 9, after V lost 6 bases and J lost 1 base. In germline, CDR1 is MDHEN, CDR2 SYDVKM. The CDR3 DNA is TGTGCCAGCAGCGAGCCACGGGACAGGGGTTCCTACGAGCAGTACTTC. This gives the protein CASSEPRDRGSYEQYF.

CDR3 residues: CASSLVPRGNSPLHF. CDR3 sequence (DNA): TGTGCCAGCAGCTTAGTCCCCAGGGGTAATTCACCCCTCCACTTT. The genes are TRBV11-2 and TRBJ1-6; a weak D match, TRBD1 (6 bases). The CDR3 extends over 15 amino acids. The V end lost 1 base, the J end lost 6 bases, and 10 bases lay between the germline ends. Germline CDR1 SGHAT, CDR2 FQNNGV.

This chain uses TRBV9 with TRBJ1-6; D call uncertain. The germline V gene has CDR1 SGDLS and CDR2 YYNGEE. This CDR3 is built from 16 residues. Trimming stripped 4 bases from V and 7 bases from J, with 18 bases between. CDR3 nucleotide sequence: TGTGCCAGCAGCCCAGAGGATGTTATTATCAATTCACCCCTCCACTTT. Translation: CASSPEDVIINSPLHF.

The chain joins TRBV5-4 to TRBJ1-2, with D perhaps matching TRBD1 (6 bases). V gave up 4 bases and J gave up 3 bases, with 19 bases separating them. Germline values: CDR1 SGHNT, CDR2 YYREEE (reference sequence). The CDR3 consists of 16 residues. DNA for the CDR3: TGTGCCAGCAGCCACCAGACAGGTTCCAGAGACTATGGCTACACCTTC. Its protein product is CASSHQTGSRDYGYTF.

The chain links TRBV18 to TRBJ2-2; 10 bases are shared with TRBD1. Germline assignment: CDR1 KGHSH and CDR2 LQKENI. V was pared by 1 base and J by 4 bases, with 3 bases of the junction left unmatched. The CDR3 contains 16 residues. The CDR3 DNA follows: TGTGCCAGCTCACCACAGGGACAGGGGCCCACCGGGGAGCTGTTTTTT. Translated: CASSPQGQGPTGELFF. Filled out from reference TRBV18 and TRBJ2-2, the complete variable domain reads NAGVMQNPRHLVRRRGQEARLRCSPMKGHSHVYWYRQLPEEGLKFMVYLQKENIIDESGMPKERFSAEFPKEGPSILRIQQVVRGDSAAYFCASSPQGQGPTGELFFGEGSRLTVL.

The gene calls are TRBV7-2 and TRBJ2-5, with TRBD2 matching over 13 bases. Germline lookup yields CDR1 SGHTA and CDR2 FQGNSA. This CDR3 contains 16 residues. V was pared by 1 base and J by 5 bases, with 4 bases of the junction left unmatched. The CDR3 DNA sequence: TGTGCCAGCAGCTTAGGAGGACTAGCGGGGGTGGAGACCCAGTACTTC. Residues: CASSLGGLAGVETQYF.

The CDR3 region has the DNA TGTGCCAGCAGTCGTCGGTACAGCAGCAATCAGCCCCAGCATTTT. Translation: CASSRRYSSNQPQHF. The J gene is TRBJ1-5, the V gene TRBV2, with D hard to call. The V gene's germline CDR1 is SNHLY and CDR2 FYNNEI. Trimming left V 5 bases short and J 1 base short, with 12 bases between. The CDR3 length is 15 residues.

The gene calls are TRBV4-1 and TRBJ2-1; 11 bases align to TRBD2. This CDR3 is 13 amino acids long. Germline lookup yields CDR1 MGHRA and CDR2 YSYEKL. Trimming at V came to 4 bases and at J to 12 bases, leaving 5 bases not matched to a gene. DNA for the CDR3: TGCGCCAGCAGCCGATTAGCGGGGGGGCCGCAGTTCTTC. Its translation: CASSRLAGGPQFF.